A single TCR beta chain is shown here with its context. CDR3 length: 14 amino acids. V dropped 2 bases and J dropped 9 bases, with 14 bases sitting between them. CDR1 and CDR2 (germline): GTSNPN, SVGIG (reference sequence). The PCR was carried out with 60 Vbeta primers and 13 Jbeta primers. Using immunoSEQ multiplex PCR, the repertoire was profiled, and TCRdb retains in-frame clones only, with some absent. The table has under 150,000 clones, 60% to 80% seen once. The data belong to a study of cytomegalovirus exposure and HLA in healthy donors. J is TRBJ1-6 and V is TRBV30, with a weak D call TRBD1 (5 bases). The sequenced material came from PBMCs. This clonotype originated in a woman aged 25 to 39 in good health and CMV-seronegative. The DNA of the CDR3 is TGTGCCTGGAGTCGACAGTTATATGGTTCACCCCTCCACTTT. It yields the protein CAWSRQLYGSPLHF.